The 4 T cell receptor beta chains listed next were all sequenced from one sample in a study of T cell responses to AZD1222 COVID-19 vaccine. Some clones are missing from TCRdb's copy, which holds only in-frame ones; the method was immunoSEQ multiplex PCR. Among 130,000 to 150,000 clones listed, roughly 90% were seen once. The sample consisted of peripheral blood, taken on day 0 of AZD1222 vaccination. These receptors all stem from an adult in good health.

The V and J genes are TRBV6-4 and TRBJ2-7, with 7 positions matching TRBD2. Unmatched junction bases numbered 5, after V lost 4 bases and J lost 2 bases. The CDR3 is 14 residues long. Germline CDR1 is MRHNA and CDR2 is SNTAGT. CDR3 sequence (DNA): TGTGCCAGCAGTGTCCGGGACTACCCCTACGAGCAGTACTTC. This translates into CASSVRDYPYEQYF.

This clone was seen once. Written as DNA, the CDR3 is TGTGCCAGCAGTTTAGCACTACAGTCACCCCTCCACTTT. It is translated as CASSLALQSPLHF. This chain joins TRBV12-3 or TRBV12-4 and TRBJ1-6; no firm D call. The CDR3 spans 13 residues. V lost 0 bases to trimming and J lost 10 bases, with 7 bases between them.

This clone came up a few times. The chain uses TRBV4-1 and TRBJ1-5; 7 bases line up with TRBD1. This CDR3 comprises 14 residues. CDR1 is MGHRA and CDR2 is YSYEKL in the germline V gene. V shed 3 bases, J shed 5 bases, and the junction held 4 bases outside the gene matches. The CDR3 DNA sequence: TGCGCCAGCAGCCAGCAGAGGGGGCATCAGCCCCAGCATTTT. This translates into CASSQQRGHQPQHF.

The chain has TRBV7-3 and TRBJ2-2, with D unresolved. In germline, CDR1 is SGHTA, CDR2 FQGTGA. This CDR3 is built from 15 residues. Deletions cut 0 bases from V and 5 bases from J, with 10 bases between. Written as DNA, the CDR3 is TGTGCCAGCAGCTTAACGCTTGGAGCAACCGGGGAGCTGTTTTTT. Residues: CASSLTLGATGELFF.